These 10 T cell receptor beta chains share one sample of origin, sequenced in a study of blood T cell repertoires in COVID-19. TCRdb's copy holds only in-frame clones and misses some; the assay was immunoSEQ multiplex PCR. The profile shows tens of thousands of clones, over 70% of them singletons. Input material: peripheral blood. The receptors shown here come from a human donor in a cohort sampled during active COVID-19.

V gene TRBV9 combines with J gene TRBJ2-7, with a tentative D call TRBD1 (5 bases). V dropped 0 bases and J dropped 5 bases, with 9 bases sitting between them. The CDR3 has 13 amino acids. The germline V gene encodes CDR1 SGDLS and CDR2 YYNGEE. The CDR3 is CASSVAQGHEQYF. The DNA for the CDR3 is TGTGCCAGCAGCGTAGCCCAGGGCCACGAGCAGTACTTC.

Only a few counts were recorded for this clone. The chain combines TRBV5-1 with TRBJ2-3; TRBD1 matches at 9 bases. Germline CDR1 is SGHRS and CDR2 is YFSETQ. The CDR3 extends over 14 amino acids. The junction had 6 bases not matched to a gene; V was cut back by 4 bases and J by 6 bases. This CDR3 is CASSQGQGLDTQYF. CDR3 nucleotides: TGCGCCAGCAGCCAGGGACAGGGCTTGGATACGCAGTATTTT.

This clone occurred once. The J gene is TRBJ1-4, the V gene TRBV28, with 9 bases identical to TRBD1. The CDR3 is 14 residues long. The junction had 6 bases not matched to a gene; V was cut back by 6 bases and J by 7 bases. Germline V gene data show CDR1 as MDHEN and CDR2 as SYDVKM. The CDR3 DNA sequence: TGTGCCAGCAGATCGACAGGGGGGGGTGAAAAACTGTTTTTT. Translated: CASRSTGGGEKLFF. The entire variable domain, with the rest obtained from reference TRBV28 and TRBJ1-4, is as follows: DVKVTQSSRYLVKRTGEKVFLECVQDMDHENMFWYRQDPGLGLRLIYFSYDVKMKEKGDIPEGYSVSREKKERFSLILESASTNQTSMYLCASRSTGGGEKLFFGSGTQLSVL.

The chain combines TRBV6-2 or TRBV6-3 with TRBJ1-2; maybe TRBD1 (5 bases). CDR3 length equals 17 residues. Germline V lookup: CDR1 MNHEY, CDR2 SVGEGT. V was clipped by 0 bases and J by 1 base, with 15 bases between them. Here the CDR3 DNA reads TGTGCCAGCAGTTACTCGATGTCCCAGGGATTTAACTATGGCTACACCTTC. It encodes CASSYSMSQGFNYGYTF.

Details on this clone: An end of the junction does not agree with germline; a read error may underlie this. This chain uses TRBV7-7 with TRBJ2-1; 9 bases line up with TRBD1. From germline, CDR1 is SSHAT and CDR2 FNYEAQ (reference sequence). The CDR3 is 17 amino acids. CDR3 nucleotides: TGTGCTAGCAGGCCCCCCGGGACAGGGAGAACAGGAAATGAGCAGTTCTTC. Translation gives CASRPPGTGRTGNEQFF.

The V and J genes are TRBV29-1 and TRBJ2-2, with a tentative D call TRBD2 (6 bases). This CDR3 has 14 amino acids. Germline loops: CDR1 SQVTM, CDR2 ANQGSEA. V gave up 3 bases and J gave up 5 bases, with 13 bases separating them. The CDR3 sequence is CSVEGMRGTGELFF. The CDR3 nucleotides read TGCAGCGTTGAGGGGATGCGGGGAACCGGGGAGCTGTTTTTT.

The CDR3 DNA is TGTGCCTGGAGTGTACTGCCGGGCTACGAGCAGTACTTC. This sequence encodes CAWSVLPGYEQYF. The V gene is TRBV30, the J gene TRBJ2-7; D gene ambiguous. Deletions cut 0 bases from V and 3 bases from J, with 9 bases between. Looked up from germline, CDR1 is GTSNPN and CDR2 is SVGIG (reference sequence). The CDR3 runs to 13 residues.

The V and J genes are TRBV27 and TRBJ1-4; 9 nucleotides align to TRBD1. V lost 6 bases to trimming and J lost 5 bases; unmatched junction nucleotides: 4. CDR3 length equals 14 residues. CDR1 is MNHEY, CDR2 SMNVEV, per germline (reference sequence). The CDR3 region is CASRGQGRNEKLFF. The CDR3 DNA is TGTGCCAGCAGGGGACAGGGTAGGAATGAAAAACTGTTTTTT.

The genes are TRBV5-5 and TRBJ2-7; D is possibly TRBD2 (6 bases). Between the trimmed V and J ends, which lost 1 base and 2 bases, there was a span of 16 bases. The CDR3 is made up of 16 amino acids. Germline V CDR1 and CDR2: SGHKS, YYEKEE (reference sequence). CDR3 loop: CASSLRRDAGAYEQYF. In DNA, the CDR3 is TGTGCCAGCAGCTTGCGGCGGGACGCTGGAGCCTACGAGCAGTACTTC. The full variable domain, in which reference TRBV5-5 and TRBJ2-7 provide the parts outside the CDR3, is DAGVTQSPTHLIKTRGQQVTLRCSPISGHKSVSWYQQVLGQGPQFIFQYYEKEERGRGNFPDRFSARQFPNYSSELNVNALLLGDSALYLCASSLRRDAGAYEQYFGPGTRLTVT.

This chain uses TRBV10-3 with TRBJ1-4, with 7 bases aligning to TRBD1. CDR3 length: 13 amino acids. The J segment lost 8 bases and the V segment lost 3 bases, leaving 3 bases of the junction unmatched. The V gene's germline CDR1 is ENHRY and CDR2 SYGVKD. In nucleotides, the CDR3 is TGTGCCATCAGTGACCCAGGGGGAGAAAAACTGTTTTTT. Its translation: CAISDPGGEKLFF.